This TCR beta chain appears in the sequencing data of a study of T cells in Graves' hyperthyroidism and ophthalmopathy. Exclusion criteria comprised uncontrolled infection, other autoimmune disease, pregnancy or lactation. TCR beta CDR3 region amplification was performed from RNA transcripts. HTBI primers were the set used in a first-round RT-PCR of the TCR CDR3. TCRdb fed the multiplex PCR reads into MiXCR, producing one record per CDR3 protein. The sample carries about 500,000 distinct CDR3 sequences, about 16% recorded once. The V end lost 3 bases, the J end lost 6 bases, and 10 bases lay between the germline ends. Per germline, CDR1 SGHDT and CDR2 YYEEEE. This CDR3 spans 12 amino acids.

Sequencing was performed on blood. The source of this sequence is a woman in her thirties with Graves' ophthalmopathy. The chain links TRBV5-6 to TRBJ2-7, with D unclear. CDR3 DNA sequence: TGTGCCAGCAGCTCGCCTGTGACCGAGCAGTACTTC. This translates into CASSSPVTEQYF. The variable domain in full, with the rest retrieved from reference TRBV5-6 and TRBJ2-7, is DAGVTQSPTHLIKTRGQQVTLRCSPKSGHDTVSWYQQALGQGPQFIFQYYEEEERQRGNFPDRFSGHQFPNYSSELNVNALLLGDSALYLCASSSPVTEQYFGPGTRLTVT.